This T cell receptor beta chain was sequenced for a study of STAT3 mutations in large granular lymphocyte leukemia (dated by TCRdb to about 2019). At the level of the whole study: In roughly half of the longitudinally sequenced T-LGLL patients, canonical activating STAT3 mutations were detected. Over half of the T-LGLL patients were given one or more immunosuppressive therapy regimens, and roughly 40% of the treated patients had a hematologic response. To reconstruct clonal hierarchy and dynamics, serial deep sequencing of TCRbeta CDR3 and STAT3 was performed in patients with T-cell large granular lymphocyte leukemia. From an initial cohort of 200 or so LGL patients, approximately 17 representative T-LGLL cases were chosen for longitudinal sequencing of TCRbeta and STAT3. A couple of patients with natural killer LGL leukemia were also sequenced longitudinally as controls within the study. On average, sequencing was done at about 4.2 time points per patient, with the number of samplings ranging from 2 to 8.

Overall study results and their limits: Because no samples were available when a clone first appeared, clonal expansion had to be inferred from samplings taken at other points. The linking of therapy response to changes in TCR clonal burden was complicated by variable intervals between samplings and differing treatment regimens. All T-LGLL patients had at least one immunodominant TCRbeta clonotype, and roughly half had multiple immunodominant subclonotypes. TCR clonotype switching after therapy was seen in about 35% of the 18 patients, with all newly emerging clones being STAT3 wild type. Since codominant clonotypes persisted in some patients, a small but highly pathogenic clone may have gone undetected. Several patients had a dominant TCR clone burden greater than the STAT3 mutant burden, which suggests that the STAT3 mutation arose secondarily within a clone that had already expanded.

This clone was detected a few times. The antigen it recognizes is unknown. Per-nucleotide qualities are absent, and no much larger clonotype sits a single base away. The CDR3 has 14 amino acids, counting the end cysteine and phenylalanine. Only the CDR3 portion is preserved as DNA: 42 bases, with reading frame beginning at the first base. The junction carries 16 bases between V and J, which are trimmed by 3 bases and 7 bases respectively. Reading the germline V gene gives CDR1 SGDLS and CDR2 YYNGEE. TCRbeta libraries were sequenced on an Illumina MiSeq, and an average of roughly 41,000 productive templates per sample was obtained. Using multiplex PCR amplification, the immunoSEQ assay generated the TCRbeta CDR3 libraries. Processing in the source paper ran as follows. Repertoire diversity was computed as previously defined, with values near 0 indicating extremely monoclonal samples. The table comes from immuneACCESS by way of TCRdb, which keeps in-frame sequences with V and J called. Part of the clones is missing from these tables; in studies checked, under half for an unresolved V gene and the rest for unknown reasons. The D gene and trimming were derived from the DNA, and the V and J assignments and clone size from that table. The sample records 25,000 to 30,000 clones, about 83% of which are singletons. Together, the top ten hold roughly 30% of the sample.

DNA was extracted from blood mononuclear cells, and the same DNA was used for both TCR and STAT3 sequencing. The rearrangement joined TRBV9 to TRBJ1-2, and the D gene may be TRBD1, 6 bases matching. Material for sequencing was peripheral blood mononuclear cells. This clonotype originated in a woman between 45 and 65 years old with T-cell large granular lymphocyte leukemia. Some clones in this sample may be carry-over from other donors' samples. The age is the age at diagnosis. The CDR3 reads as follows: CASSADSSQIGYTF. The DNA sequence follows: TGTGCCAGCAGCGCGGACAGTTCGCAGATTGGCTACACCTTC.